Sequencing of this T cell receptor beta chain was carried out in a study of beta chain features in type 1 diabetes. Study results and limitations: Researchers report that Type 1 diabetes patients had moderately but significantly shorter TCRB CDR3s across all four CD4+ subsets.

As to this clone: Antigen specificity is unknown.

Expressed TCRB transcripts were sequenced after all isolated RNA was converted to cDNA. Stem cell-like memory T cell samples averaged about 1.01 million immunoSEQ reads each. TCRdb keeps only in-frame clones here, not all; method: immunoSEQ multiplex PCR. The data show around 45,000 clones, roughly 47% seen once. CDR3 size: 16 residues. Germline V CDR1 and CDR2: SGHRS, YFSETQ. V trimming: 0 bases; J trimming: 2 bases; junction bases outside the gene matches: 4. Sorting that relied on CD45RO/CCR7/CD25/CD127/CD95/CD27 yielded CD4+ naive, central memory, regulatory and stem cell-like memory cells. The authors obtained over 98% purity in all sorted populations.

The sequenced sample was stem cell memory CD4+ T cells from blood. The sequence was collected from a man aged 25 to 40 with type 1 diabetes. The chain links TRBV5-1 to TRBJ2-3; 9 bases agree with TRBD2. CDR3 nucleotides: TGCGCCAGCAGCTTGGTGGCTAGCGGGATCACAGATACGCAGTATTTT. Translation gives CASSLVASGITDTQYF.